The 15 T cell receptor beta chains reported below all come from one sample, sequenced in a study of tissue T cells after allogeneic stem cell transplantation. The assay was immunoSEQ multiplex PCR, and TCRdb's table has in-frame clones only and misses some. The sample gives 25,000 to 30,000 clones, approximately 83% of which show up once; under 4.5% is in the top ten. The material sequenced was blood, taken before transplantation. The source is a woman aged 18-49 years who later had graft-versus-host disease after an allogeneic stem cell transplant.

The chain uses TRBV4-3 and TRBJ1-4; D gene uncertain. Deletions cut 1 base from V and 4 bases from J, with 10 bases between. The length of the CDR3 is 15 residues. In germline, CDR1 is LGHNA, CDR2 YSLEER. CDR3 sequence (DNA): TGCGCCAGCAGCCAAGGACACGGATTTAATGAAAAACTGTTTTTT. Translating it yields CASSQGHGFNEKLFF.

The J gene is TRBJ2-1, the V gene TRBV4-3; D is undetermined. Germline V gene lookup returns CDR1 LGHNA and CDR2 YSLEER. Deletions cut 0 bases from V and 1 base from J, with 4 bases between. This CDR3 contains 14 residues. The CDR3 here is CASSQDPSYNEQFF. CDR3 DNA: TGCGCCAGCAGCCAAGATCCGTCCTACAATGAGCAGTTCTTC.

The chain links TRBV7-6 to TRBJ1-2; D uncertain. Trimming shortened V by 1 base and J by 4 bases, and 13 bases separated the two germline ends. The CDR3 consists of 15 residues. Per germline, CDR1 SGHVS and CDR2 FNYEAQ. As DNA, the CDR3 is TGTGCCAGCAGCTTAGAAATAGGGCTAGGCTATGGCTACACCTTC. Amino acids: CASSLEIGLGYGYTF.

This chain uses TRBV5-1 with TRBJ1-6; D call uncertain. CDR1 is SGHRS, CDR2 YFSETQ, per germline. CDR3 size: 14 residues. V lost 3 bases and J lost 0, with 4 bases in between. CDR3 region: CASSYLSYNSPLHF. CDR3 DNA sequence: TGCGCCAGCAGCTACCTCTCCTATAATTCACCCCTCCACTTT. The full variable domain, completed using reference TRBV5-1 and TRBJ1-6, is KAGVTQTPRYLIKTRGQQVTLSCSPISGHRSVSWYQQTPGQGLQFLFEYFSETQRNKGNFPGRFSGRQFSNSRSEMNVSTLELGDSALYLCASSYLSYNSPLHFGNGTRLTVT.

The chain uses TRBV28 and TRBJ2-2, with TRBD1 matching over 7 bases. With 6 bases clipped from V and 3 bases from J, the junction kept 4 bases outside the gene matches. This CDR3 region has 14 residues. CDR1 and CDR2 (germline): MDHEN, SYDVKM. CDR3 residues: CASSSTGDTGELFF. The CDR3 coding sequence is TGTGCCAGCAGCTCCACAGGGGACACCGGGGAGCTGTTTTTT.

This clone was seen a single time. The chain couples TRBV10-3 to TRBJ1-1, with D unresolved. Trimming took off 4 bases at V and 0 bases at J, with 12 bases between the two ends. The CDR3 is 15 amino acids. Germline CDR1 ENHRY, CDR2 SYGVKD. CDR3 nucleotide sequence: TGTGCCATCAGTGGGGCGGGTCGCATGAACACTGAAGCTTTCTTT. This translates into CAISGAGRMNTEAFF.

The chain joins TRBV6-2 or TRBV6-3 to TRBJ2-1; 8 nucleotides agree with TRBD1. CDR3 size: 18 residues. V shed 0 bases, J shed 5 bases, and the junction held 12 bases outside the gene matches. In germline, CDR1 is MNHEY, CDR2 SVGEGT. The CDR3 nucleotides read TGTGCCAGCAGTTACTCGATTACGGGCGGCAGGGGGCACAATGAGCAGTTCTTC. Translated: CASSYSITGGRGHNEQFF.

This clone was counted a single time. The chain has TRBV6-5 and TRBJ1-1; D remains unclear. V dropped 5 bases and J dropped 2 bases, with 12 bases sitting between them. Per the germline V gene, CDR1 is MNHEY and CDR2 is SVGAGI. CDR3 length: 14 residues. The CDR3 nucleotides are TGTGCCAGCAGTAGAACTCTTACCAACACTGAAGCTTTCTTT. Its protein is CASSRTLTNTEAFF.

This clone appeared a single time. The sample carries other DNA sequences with the same CDR3. CDR3 in DNA: TGTGCCAGCAGTTACTCGCAAGGGAACCAGCCCCAGCATTTT. Protein product: CASSYSQGNQPQHF. The chain has TRBV6-6 and TRBJ1-5; D is uncertain. Trimming removed 0 bases from V and 7 bases from J, with 10 bases in between. Germline V gives CDR1 MNHNY, CDR2 SVGAGI (reference sequence). The CDR3 runs to 14 residues.

This sequence joins TRBV4-2 and TRBJ2-7; 12 nucleotides line up with TRBD2. The J segment lost 2 bases and the V segment lost 0 bases, leaving 2 bases of the junction unmatched. The length of the CDR3 is 16 residues. CDR1 LGHNA and CDR2 YNFKEQ come from the germline V gene. In nucleotides, the CDR3 is TGTGCCAGCAGCCAAGATCCTAGCGGGGGGGCCTACGAGCAGTACTTC. Residues: CASSQDPSGGAYEQYF.

J is TRBJ1-1 and V is TRBV7-2; the D gene is possibly TRBD1 (6 bases). Deletions cut 5 bases from V and 12 bases from J, with 16 bases between. The CDR3 has 12 residues. Germline V gene data show CDR1 as SGHTA and CDR2 as FQGNSA. CDR3 in amino acids: CASSPNRALSFF. The CDR3 bases are TGTGCCAGCAGCCCAAACAGGGCCCTTTCTTTCTTT.

CDR3 coding DNA: TGCGCCAGCAGCTCCGGGTCAAGCTCTGGAAACACCATATATTTT. Protein product: CASSSGSSSGNTIYF. V and J are TRBV5-1 and TRBJ1-3; D not resolved. Germline V gene sequence: CDR1 SGHRS, CDR2 YFSETQ. The V gene lost 3 bases and the J gene lost 0 bases, with 10 bases spanning the gap. The CDR3 is 15 amino acids. The full variable domain, with the rest looked up from reference TRBV5-1 and TRBJ1-3, is KAGVTQTPRYLIKTRGQQVTLSCSPISGHRSVSWYQQTPGQGLQFLFEYFSETQRNKGNFPGRFSGRQFSNSRSEMNVSTLELGDSALYLCASSSGSSSGNTIYFGEGSWLTVV.

The V call is TRBV5-1, the J call TRBJ1-1; 8 bases fit TRBD1. This CDR3 spans 15 amino acids. Germline lookup yields CDR1 SGHRS and CDR2 YFSETQ. With V trimmed by 2 bases and J by 2 bases, 5 bases remained unmatched. CDR3 residues: CASSLWGQANTEAFF. The CDR3 DNA is TGCGCCAGCAGCTTATGGGGACAGGCAAACACTGAAGCTTTCTTT. The full variable domain, rest sourced from reference TRBV5-1 and TRBJ1-1, is KAGVTQTPRYLIKTRGQQVTLSCSPISGHRSVSWYQQTPGQGLQFLFEYFSETQRNKGNFPGRFSGRQFSNSRSEMNVSTLELGDSALYLCASSLWGQANTEAFFGQGTRLTVV.

The rearrangement uses TRBV11-2 and TRBJ1-2; 8 bases are shared with TRBD1. V was pared by 2 bases and J by 2 bases, with 1 base of the junction left unmatched. Germline V gene sequence: CDR1 SGHAT, CDR2 FQNNGV. The CDR3 totals 14 residues. CDR3 region: CASSLQGANYGYTF. CDR3 coding DNA: TGTGCCAGCAGCTTACAGGGGGCCAACTATGGCTACACCTTC.

CDR3: CASSFRDYEQYF. The CDR3 nucleotides are TGTGCCAGCAGTTTCCGGGACTACGAGCAGTACTTC. The chain combines TRBV12-3 or TRBV12-4 with TRBJ2-7; tentative D call: TRBD2 (5 bases). The CDR3 extends over 12 amino acids. V was clipped by 3 bases and J by 3 bases, with 6 bases between them.